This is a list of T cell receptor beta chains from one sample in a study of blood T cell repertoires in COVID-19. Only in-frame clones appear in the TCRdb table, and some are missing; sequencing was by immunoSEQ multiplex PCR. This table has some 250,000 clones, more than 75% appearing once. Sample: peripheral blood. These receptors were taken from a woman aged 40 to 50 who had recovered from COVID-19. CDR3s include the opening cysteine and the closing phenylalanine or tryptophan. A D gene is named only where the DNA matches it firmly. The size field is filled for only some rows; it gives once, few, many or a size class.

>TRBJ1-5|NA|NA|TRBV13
CASSQGRQPQHF
TGTGCCAGCAGTCAGGGAAGGCAGCCCCAGCATTTT
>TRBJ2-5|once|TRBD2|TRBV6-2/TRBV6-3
CASSYRGASGKETQYF
TGTGCCAGCAGTTACAGGGGGGCTAGCGGGAAAGAGACCCAGTACTTC
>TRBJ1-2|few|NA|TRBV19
CASSIGAGRNYGYTF
TGTGCCAGTAGTATAGGAGCGGGGCGCAACTATGGCTACACCTTC
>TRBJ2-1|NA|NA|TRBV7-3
CASSLGVGAHEQFF
TGTGCCAGCAGCTTAGGGGTAGGGGCCCATGAGCAGTTCTTC
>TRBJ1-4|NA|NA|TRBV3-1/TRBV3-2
CASSLGSRREKLFF
TGTGCCAGCAGCCTCGGCTCCCGGAGGGAAAAACTGTTTTTT
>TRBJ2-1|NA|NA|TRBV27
CASSGRTSSEQFF
TGTGCCAGCAGTGGACGAACTAGTTCTGAGCAGTTCTTC
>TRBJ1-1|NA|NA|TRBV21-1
CASSIPRSTEAFF
TGTGCCAGCAGCATTCCCCGGAGCACTGAAGCTTTCTTT
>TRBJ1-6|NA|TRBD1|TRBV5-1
CASSSGDRGNSPLHF
TGCGCCAGCAGCTCAGGGGACAGGGGTAATTCACCCCTCCACTTT
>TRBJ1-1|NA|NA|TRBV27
CASRQLNTEAFF
TGTGCCAGCAGACAGCTGAACACTGAAGCTTTCTTT
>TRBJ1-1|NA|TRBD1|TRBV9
CASSADRGNTEAFF
TGTGCCAGCAGCGCGGACAGGGGGAACACTGAAGCTTTCTTT
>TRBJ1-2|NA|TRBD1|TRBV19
CASSGRGRRGYTF
TGTGCCAGTAGTGGCAGGGGGCGGCGGGGCTACACCTTC
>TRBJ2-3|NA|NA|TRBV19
CASRGDTQYF
TGTGCCAGCCGGGGGGATACGCAGTATTTT
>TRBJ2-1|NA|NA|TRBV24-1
CATSGGGLVNEQFF
TGTGCCACCAGTGGCGGGGGCTTGGTCAATGAGCAGTTCTTC
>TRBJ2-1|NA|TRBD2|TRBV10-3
CAISQGLAGSNEQFF
TGTGCCATCAGCCAGGGACTAGCGGGGTCCAATGAGCAGTTCTTC
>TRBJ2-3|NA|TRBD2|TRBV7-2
CASSLSGTSGRVQYF
TGTGCCAGCAGCTTATCTGGGACTAGCGGGAGGGTGCAGTATTTT